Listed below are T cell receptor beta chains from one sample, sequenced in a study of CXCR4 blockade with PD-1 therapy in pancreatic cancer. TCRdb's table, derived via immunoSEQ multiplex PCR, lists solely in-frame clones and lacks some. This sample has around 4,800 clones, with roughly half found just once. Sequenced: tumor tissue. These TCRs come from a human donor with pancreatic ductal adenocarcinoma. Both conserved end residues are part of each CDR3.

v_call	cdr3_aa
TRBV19	CASTTGVVGTGELFF
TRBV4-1	CASSQVLREGYTQYF
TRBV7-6	CASSRDKTSTDTQYF
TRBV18	CASSQSGSSYNEQFF
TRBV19	CASSPRPRQETQYF
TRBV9	CASSVGGINEQFF
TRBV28	CASSFRGRGSQPQHF
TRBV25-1	CASRGLRREQFF
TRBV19	CASSLQEPPSEKLFF
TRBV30	CAWSKNEKLFF
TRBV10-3	CAISEPGTEETQYF
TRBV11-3	CASSSLAGAIDTQYF
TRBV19	CASTPPDYYGYTF
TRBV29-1	CSVGRGQGIVGTEAFF